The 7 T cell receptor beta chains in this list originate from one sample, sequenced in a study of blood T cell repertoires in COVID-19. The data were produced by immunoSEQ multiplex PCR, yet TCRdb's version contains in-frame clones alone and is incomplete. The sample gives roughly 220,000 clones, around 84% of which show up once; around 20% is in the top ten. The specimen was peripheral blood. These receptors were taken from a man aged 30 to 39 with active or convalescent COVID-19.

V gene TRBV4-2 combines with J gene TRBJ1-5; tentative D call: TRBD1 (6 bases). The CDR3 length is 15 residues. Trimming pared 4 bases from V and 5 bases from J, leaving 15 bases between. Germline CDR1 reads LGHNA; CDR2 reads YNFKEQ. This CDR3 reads CASSLEGGAHQPQHF. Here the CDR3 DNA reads TGTGCCAGCAGCCTCGAAGGGGGGGCGCATCAGCCCCAGCATTTT.

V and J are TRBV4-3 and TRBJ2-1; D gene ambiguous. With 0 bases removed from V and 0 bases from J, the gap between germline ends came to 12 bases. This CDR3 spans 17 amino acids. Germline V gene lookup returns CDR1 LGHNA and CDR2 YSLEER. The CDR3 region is CASSQDLTAFSYNEQFF. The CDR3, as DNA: TGCGCCAGCAGCCAAGATCTTACAGCTTTCTCCTACAATGAGCAGTTCTTC.

The CDR3 protein is CASSVARWTGNTGELFF. CDR3 in DNA: TGTGCCAGCAGCGTAGCCCGCTGGACAGGGAACACCGGGGAGCTGTTTTTT. This sequence joins TRBV9 and TRBJ2-2, with 7 bases that match TRBD1. The CDR3 totals 17 residues. J gave up 1 base and V 0 bases, and 6 bases lay outside the gene matches. Per the germline V gene, CDR1 is SGDLS and CDR2 is YYNGEE. Drawing the rest from reference TRBV9 and TRBJ2-2, the complete variable domain is DSGVTQTPKHLITATGQRVTLRCSPRSGDLSVYWYQQSLDQGLQFLIQYYNGEERAKGNILERFSAQQFPDLHSELNLSSLELGDSALYFCASSVARWTGNTGELFFGEGSRLTVL.

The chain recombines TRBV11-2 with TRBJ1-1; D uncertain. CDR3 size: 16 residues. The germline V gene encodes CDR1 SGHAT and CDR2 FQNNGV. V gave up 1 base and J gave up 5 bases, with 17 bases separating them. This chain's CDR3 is CASSLVHSFTGTEAFF. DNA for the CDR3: TGTGCCAGCAGCTTAGTTCACTCCTTCACGGGAACTGAAGCTTTCTTT.

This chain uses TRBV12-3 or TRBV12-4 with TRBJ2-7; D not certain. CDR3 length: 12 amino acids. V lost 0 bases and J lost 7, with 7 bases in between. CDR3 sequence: CASSLAPGEQYF. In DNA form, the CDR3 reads TGTGCCAGCAGTTTAGCCCCCGGGGAGCAGTACTTC.

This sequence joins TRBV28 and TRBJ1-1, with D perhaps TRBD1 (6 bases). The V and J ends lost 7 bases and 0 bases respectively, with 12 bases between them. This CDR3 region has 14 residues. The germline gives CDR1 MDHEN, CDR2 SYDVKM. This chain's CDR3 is CASIRGGLNTEAFF. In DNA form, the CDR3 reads TGTGCCAGCATAAGGGGGGGCTTGAACACTGAAGCTTTCTTT.

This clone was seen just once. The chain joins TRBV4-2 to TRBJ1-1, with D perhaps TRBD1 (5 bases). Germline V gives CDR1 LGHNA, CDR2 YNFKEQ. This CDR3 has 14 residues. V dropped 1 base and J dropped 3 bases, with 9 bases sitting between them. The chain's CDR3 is CASSQGFRDTEAFF. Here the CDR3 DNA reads TGTGCCAGCAGCCAAGGTTTCAGGGACACTGAAGCTTTCTTT.